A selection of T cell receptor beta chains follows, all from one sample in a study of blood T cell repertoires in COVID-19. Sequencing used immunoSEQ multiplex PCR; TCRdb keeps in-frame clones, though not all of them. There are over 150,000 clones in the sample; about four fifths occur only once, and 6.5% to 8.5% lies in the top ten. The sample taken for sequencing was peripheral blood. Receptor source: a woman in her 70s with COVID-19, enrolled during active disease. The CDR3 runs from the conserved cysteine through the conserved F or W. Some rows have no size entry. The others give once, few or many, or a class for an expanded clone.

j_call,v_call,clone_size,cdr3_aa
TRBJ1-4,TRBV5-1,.,CASNQGARTNEKLFF
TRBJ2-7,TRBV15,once,CATSRGAGLGLYEQYF
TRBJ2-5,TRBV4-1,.,CASSQSPGQVGETQYF
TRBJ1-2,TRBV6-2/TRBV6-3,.,CASSYPARDRRYGYTF
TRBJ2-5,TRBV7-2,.,CASSLGLAGALRETQYF
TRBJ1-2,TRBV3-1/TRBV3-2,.,CASSPSSRGWYGYTF
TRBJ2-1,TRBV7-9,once,CASSLSGSSYNEQFF
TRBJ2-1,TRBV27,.,CASSLRGSSYNEQFF
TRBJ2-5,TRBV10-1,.,CASSEDSPFSGQYF
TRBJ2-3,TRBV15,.,CATSSGLTDTQYF
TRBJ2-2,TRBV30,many,CAWGKRTSGTNTGELFF
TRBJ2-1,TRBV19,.,CASSIEHRSSYNEQFF
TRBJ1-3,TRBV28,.,CASSFRGNTIYF
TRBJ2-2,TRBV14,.,CASSGTANTGELFF
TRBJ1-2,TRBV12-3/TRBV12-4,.,CASSLEGIGGYTF
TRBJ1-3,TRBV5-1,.,CASSLGAQGSGNTIYF
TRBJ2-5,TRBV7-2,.,CASSRTSGGNQETQYF
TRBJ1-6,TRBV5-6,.,CASSYGTGSDSPLHF
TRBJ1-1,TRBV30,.,CAWSVKGVLNTEAFF
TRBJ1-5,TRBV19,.,CASIGTGDNQPQHF
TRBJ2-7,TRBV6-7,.,CASSYSLGGPEQYF
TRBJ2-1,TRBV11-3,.,CASSLAGTSYNEQFF
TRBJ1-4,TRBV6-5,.,CASSTGQETNEKLFF